The 27 T cell receptor beta chains below all came from one sample that was sequenced in a study of human T cells and chemical hapten exposure. Time point in this sample: pre-sensitization, week 0. Documented treatment: therapeutic diphenylcyclopropenone sensitization with weekly scalp DPC. Using its own MiXCR run on the RACE reads, TCRdb lists one record per CDR3 protein. The sample includes about 350,000 distinct CDR3 sequences, about 5.4% of them seen just once. The material sequenced was whole blood, taken in connection with sensitization to the hapten diphenylcyclopropenone (DPC). The receptors stem from a woman between 18 and 29 years old with alopecia areata. Some clones in this sample may be carry-over from other donors' samples.

This clonotype has a count of ten or more. The genes are TRBV18 and TRBJ1-5; TRBD1 aligns across 9 bases. The V and J ends lost 4 bases and 5 bases, in that order; junction bases with no gene match: 6. The germline CDR1 and CDR2 sequences are KGHSH and LQKENI. CDR3 size: 15 residues. The chain's CDR3 is CASSRRDRAYQPQHF. In DNA, the CDR3 is TGTGCCAGCTCACGGAGGGACAGGGCTTATCAGCCCCAGCATTTT.

The sample holds many counts of this clonotype. The rearrangement links TRBV7-2 to TRBJ2-3; 10 bases agree with TRBD2. Germline V gives CDR1 SGHTA, CDR2 FQGNSA. The CDR3 spans 20 residues. The junction had 17 bases not matched to a gene; V was cut back by 5 bases and J by 0 bases. CDR3 nucleotide sequence: TGTGCCAGCAGCCTACAACTGTGGGCTAGCGGGGGAGCGAGCACAGATACGCAGTATTTT. This translates into CASSLQLWASGGASTDTQYF.

Ten or more counts support this clonotype. V and J are TRBV5-8 and TRBJ2-6; unclear D gene. The CDR3 contains 17 residues. Germline-derived CDR1 and CDR2 are SGHTS and YDEGEE. V was pared by 0 bases and J by 1 base, with 11 bases between. The CDR3 reads CASSLEAAPSGANVLTF. Written as DNA, the CDR3 is TGTGCCAGCAGCTTGGAGGCAGCTCCATCTGGGGCCAACGTCCTGACTTTC.

J is TRBJ2-2 and V is TRBV27, with 13 bases matching TRBD2. V gave up 5 bases and J gave up 6 bases; unmatched junction bases: 3. CDR3 length: 15 residues. CDR1 MNHEY and CDR2 SMNVEV come from the germline V gene (reference sequence). CDR3 DNA sequence: TGTGCCAGCAGTACGGGACTAGCGGGGTCCGGGGAGCTGTTTTTT. It codes for CASSTGLAGSGELFF.

At least ten counts were recorded for this clonotype. J is TRBJ2-3 and V is TRBV7-2, with D perhaps TRBD1 or TRBD2 (5 bases each). In germline, CDR1 is SGHTA, CDR2 FQGNSA. Trimming removed 6 bases from V and 4 bases from J, with 11 bases in between. The length of the CDR3 is 13 residues. The CDR3 loop is CASRGRTSDTQYF. The DNA of the CDR3 is TGTGCCAGCAGGGGACGTACCTCAGATACGCAGTATTTT.

The genes are TRBV4-2 and TRBJ2-7; 10 bases align to TRBD2. The V gene's germline CDR1 is LGHNA and CDR2 YNFKEQ. The CDR3 sequence is 16 residues long. The trim removed 1 base at V and 5 bases at J, leaving 8 bases unmatched. The DNA for the CDR3 is TGTGCCAGCAGCCAAGGACCGGGGACTAGCGCCCACGAGCAGTACTTC. It yields the protein CASSQGPGTSAHEQYF.

This clonotype occurred many times. V gene TRBV6-2 or TRBV6-3 combines with J gene TRBJ2-7, with 8 bases aligning to TRBD2. V shed 6 bases, J shed 2 bases, and the junction held 12 bases outside the gene matches. Germline CDR1 is MNHEY and CDR2 is SVGEGT. CDR3 size: 16 residues. CDR3 sequence (DNA): TGTGCCAGCAGAAAATTCTACGGGGGGGGAGCCTACGAGCAGTACTTC. Its translation: CASRKFYGGGAYEQYF.

This clonotype was found many times. The rearrangement joins TRBV5-1 to TRBJ2-7; 7 bases are a match to TRBD1. Per the germline V gene, CDR1 is SGHRS and CDR2 is YFSETQ. After removal of 2 bases from V and 3 bases from J, the junction contained 8 bases not matched to a gene. The CDR3 contains 15 residues. CDR3 bases: TGCGCCAGCAGCTTAGACAGGGTCACGGACTACGAGCAGTACTTC. Its protein product is CASSLDRVTDYEQYF.

This clonotype was seen only a few times. This chain links TRBV7-9 with TRBJ1-1, with D uncertain. V was pared by 5 bases and J by 4 bases, with 14 bases between. The CDR3 totals 14 residues. Germline CDR1 and CDR2: SEHNR and FQNEAQ (reference sequence). CDR3 coding DNA: TGTGCCAGCAGCCCCGACCCGGCTGTCACTGAAGCTTTCTTT. Encoded protein: CASSPDPAVTEAFF.

The chain combines TRBV28 with TRBJ2-7, with TRBD2 as a possible D gene (5 bases). This CDR3 has 14 amino acids. Germline assignment: CDR1 MDHEN and CDR2 SYDVKM. V was clipped by 8 bases and J by 0 bases, with 14 bases between them. CDR3 residues: CASGIEGFSYEQYF. The CDR3, as DNA: TGTGCCAGCGGTATAGAGGGTTTCTCCTACGAGCAGTACTTC.

This clonotype was counted between two and nine times. The J gene is TRBJ2-5, the V gene TRBV5-1; 11 nucleotides agree with TRBD2. The trim removed 3 bases at V and 2 bases at J, leaving 3 bases unmatched. The CDR3 is 15 amino acids. CDR1 and CDR2 (germline): SGHRS, YFSETQ. DNA for the CDR3: TGCGCCAGCAGCTACGGGACTAGCGGACAAGAGACCCAGTACTTC. It is translated as CASSYGTSGQETQYF.

This clonotype was detected only once. A much larger clone is a single base away; this may be a read error. V is TRBV27 and J is TRBJ1-2; the D gene is possibly TRBD1 (5 bases). The CDR3 contains 13 residues. CDR1 is MNHEY, CDR2 SMNVEV, per germline (reference sequence). The CDR3 DNA reads TGTGCCAGCAGTTTGATGGCAGGGAGCAGCTACATCTTC. Its protein is CASSLMAGSSYIF.

The chain is built from TRBV6-2 or TRBV6-3 and TRBJ2-7; D unresolved. The CDR3 runs to 13 residues. Germline V gives CDR1 MNHEY, CDR2 SVGEGT. V dropped 0 bases and J dropped 3 bases, with 6 bases sitting between them. CDR3 sequence (DNA): TGTGCCAGCAGTTACTCCTGGGACTACGAGCAGTACTTC. Its translation: CASSYSWDYEQYF.

This clonotype was seen more than once but under ten times. The chain employs TRBV18 and TRBJ1-2; a weak D match, TRBD1 (5 bases). The CDR3 spans 15 residues. Trimming cost V 3 bases and J 3 bases, with 14 bases left between them. Germline assignment: CDR1 KGHSH and CDR2 LQKENI. The CDR3 is CASSPGGNPDYGYTF. For the CDR3, the DNA is TGTGCCAGCTCACCTGGGGGTAATCCGGACTATGGCTACACCTTC.

There are many counts of this clonotype. The V call is TRBV4-3, the J call TRBJ1-4; the D gene is possibly TRBD1 (6 bases). The CDR3 has 15 residues. Germline CDR1 and CDR2: LGHNA and YSLEER. Trimming cost V 3 bases and J 8 bases, with 16 bases left between them. The CDR3 loop reads CASSHRDGRGEKLFF. Here the CDR3 DNA reads TGCGCCAGCAGCCACCGGGATGGCAGGGGCGAAAAACTGTTTTTT.

Many counts were recorded for this clonotype. V is TRBV6-2 or TRBV6-3 and J is TRBJ1-2; D not certain. CDR3 size: 12 residues. The germline V gene encodes CDR1 MNHEY and CDR2 SVGEGT. Deletions cut 1 base from V and 5 bases from J, with 5 bases between. The CDR3 loop reads CASSYFEYGYTF. The CDR3 bases are TGTGCCAGCAGTTACTTTGAGTATGGCTACACCTTC.

This clonotype showed up just a few times. The J gene is TRBJ1-1, the V gene TRBV7-2, with D tentatively TRBD1 (6 bases). Trimming shortened V by 2 bases and J by 0 bases, and 13 bases separated the two germline ends. The CDR3 has 16 residues. Germline assignment: CDR1 SGHTA and CDR2 FQGNSA. CDR3 loop: CASSLRQAVMNTEAFF. DNA of the CDR3: TGTGCCAGCAGCTTAAGACAGGCCGTAATGAACACTGAAGCTTTCTTT.

This clonotype came up many times. The chain combines TRBV9 with TRBJ2-3; the D is unclear. CDR1 SGDLS and CDR2 YYNGEE come from the germline V gene. This CDR3 contains 15 residues. V lost 0 bases to trimming and J lost 2 bases, with 10 bases between them. CDR3 protein: CASSVGRPHTDTQYF. In DNA form, the CDR3 reads TGTGCCAGCAGCGTAGGACGCCCCCACACAGATACGCAGTATTTT.

This clonotype showed up just a few times. V is TRBV7-9 and J is TRBJ2-7; TRBD1 matches 10 bases. The CDR3 consists of 16 residues. Trimming cost V 2 bases and J 1 base; bases outside gene matches: 5. Germline CDR1 and CDR2: SEHNR and FQNEAQ (reference sequence). CDR3 amino acids: CASSLRTGGKSYEQYF. Written as DNA, the CDR3 is TGTGCCAGCAGCTTACGGACAGGGGGGAAGTCCTACGAGCAGTACTTC.

This clonotype was observed a handful of times. The chain joins TRBV6-6 to TRBJ2-7; 7 positions match TRBD2. Trimming cost V 5 bases and J 0 bases; bases outside gene matches: 7. There are 15 residues in the CDR3. Germline V CDR1 and CDR2: MNHNY, SVGAGI (reference sequence). The CDR3 region is CASSPGGTGSYEQYF. CDR3 coding DNA: TGTGCCAGCAGTCCCGGGGGGACTGGCTCCTACGAGCAGTACTTC.

The sample holds a few counts of this clonotype. The gene calls are TRBV7-2 and TRBJ1-1; the D gene is possibly TRBD1 (6 bases). The CDR3 is made up of 15 amino acids. V lost 3 bases and J lost 2, with 13 bases in between. CDR1 is SGHTA, CDR2 FQGNSA, per germline. The CDR3 protein is CASSFRGQGNTEAFF. In DNA, the CDR3 is TGTGCCAGCAGCTTCAGGGGTCAGGGAAACACTGAAGCTTTCTTT.

In this sample, this clonotype turned up many times. The chain employs TRBV3-1 and TRBJ2-7; possible D gene TRBD2, 7 bases. This CDR3 comprises 15 residues. Looked up from germline, CDR1 is LGHDT and CDR2 is YNNKEL (reference sequence). The V gene lost 6 bases and the J gene lost 3 bases, with 18 bases spanning the gap. CDR3 protein: CASSSVSGGDYEQYF. The DNA of the CDR3 is TGTGCCAGCAGTTCGGTGTCGGGGGGCGACTACGAGCAGTACTTC.

This clonotype was found many times. V gene TRBV6-2 or TRBV6-3 combines with J gene TRBJ1-5, with 9 bases matching TRBD1. CDR1 and CDR2 from the germline V gene are MNHEY and SVGEGT. CDR3 length: 15 amino acids. J gave up 2 bases and V 5 bases, and 4 bases lay outside the gene matches. CDR3 protein: CASSITGGGNQPQHF. CDR3 DNA sequence: TGTGCCAGCAGTATAACAGGGGGCGGCAATCAGCCCCAGCATTTT.

V and J are TRBV23-1 and TRBJ2-5; the D gene is possibly TRBD1 (5 bases). TRBV23-1 is recorded as an ORF, its role being uncertain. Trimming removed 4 bases at V and 4 bases at J, with 13 bases between. The CDR3 covers 14 residues. CDR3 region: CASSRGRSGETQYF. In DNA form, the CDR3 reads TGCGCCAGCAGTCGGGGCAGGTCGGGAGAGACCCAGTACTTC.

This clonotype was seen just once. The rearrangement links TRBV5-1 to TRBJ2-7; D is tentatively TRBD1 or TRBD2 (5 bases each). The CDR3 sequence is 14 residues long. Trimming stripped 6 bases from V and 7 bases from J, with 20 bases between. CDR1 SGHRS and CDR2 YFSETQ come from the germline V gene. For the CDR3, the DNA is TGCGCCAGCACCCCCGGGACCATATACGGGGAGCAGTACTTC. It is translated as CASTPGTIYGEQYF.

Many counts were recorded for this clonotype. The V gene is TRBV29-1, the J gene TRBJ1-1; 7 bases match TRBD1. Trimming took 7 bases from V and 0 from J; bases not matched to a gene: 8. Per germline, CDR1 SQVTM and CDR2 ANQGSEA. The CDR3 is 14 residues long. Written as DNA, the CDR3 is TGCAGCGCGGAGTCCGGGACAGTGAACACTGAAGCTTTCTTT. Translation: CSAESGTVNTEAFF.

This clonotype was detected only a few times. The chain joins TRBV20-1 to TRBJ1-5; TRBD1 matches 8 bases. From germline, CDR1 is DFQATT and CDR2 SNEGSKA (reference sequence). The V segment lost 0 bases and the J segment 5 bases; nucleotides outside the gene matches: 3. This CDR3 comprises 14 residues. The DNA for the CDR3 is TGCAGTGCTAGAGAGGACAGGGAATATCAGCCCCAGCATTTT. Translating gives CSAREDREYQPQHF.